This T cell receptor beta chain was profiled in a study of blood T cell repertoires in COVID-19. Study summary: COVID-19 samples, acute and convalescent, were from the United States, Italy and Spain.

V shed 0 bases, J shed 7 bases, and the junction held 3 bases outside the gene matches. CDR3 size: 15 residues. From germline, CDR1 is MDHEN and CDR2 SYDVKM. Original handling: Quantification of nucleated cells was approximated via reference gene primer amplification. Some clones are missing from TCRdb's copy, which holds only in-frame ones; the method was immunoSEQ multiplex PCR. D and trimming come from the DNA, and the V and J calls and clone size come from that table. Found here are about 91,000 clones, about 80% of them singletons; the top ten hold 24%. This rearrangement joins TRBV28 to TRBJ1-6; TRBD1 matches at 7 bases. The sample taken for sequencing was peripheral blood. This clonotype originated in a man aged 70-80 years with acute or convalescent COVID-19. DNA of the CDR3: TGTGCCAGCAGTTTATGGACAGGGAAGAATTCACCCCTCCACTTT. Amino acids: CASSLWTGKNSPLHF. The entire variable domain, with the rest obtained from reference TRBV28 and TRBJ1-6, is as follows: DVKVTQSSRYLVKRTGEKVFLECVQDMDHENMFWYRQDPGLGLRLIYFSYDVKMKEKGDIPEGYSVSREKKERFSLILESASTNQTSMYLCASSLWTGKNSPLHFGNGTRLTVT.